These T cell receptor beta chains were read from a single sample in a study of cytomegalovirus exposure and HLA in healthy donors. Some clones are missing from TCRdb's copy, which holds only in-frame ones; the method was immunoSEQ multiplex PCR. The sample consists of more than 20,000 clones, 75% to 80% of them appearing once. The sequenced sample was PBMCs. These receptors all come from a male donor in good health and CMV-seronegative. The CDR3 runs from the conserved cysteine through the conserved F or W. A D gene is named only where the DNA matches it firmly. Clone sizes are given selectively: once, few, many, or a class where the clone is expanded.

d_call: TRBD2; j_call: TRBJ2-3; clone_size: -; v_call: TRBV5-1; cdr3_aa: CASRPGLVGGTDTQYF; cdr3_nt: TGCGCCAGCAGACCGGGACTAGTCGGGGGCACAGATACGCAGTATTTT
d_call: -; j_call: TRBJ1-4; clone_size: -; v_call: TRBV19; cdr3_aa: CASSLFRGEKLFF; cdr3_nt: TGTGCCAGTAGTCTCTTCCGGGGAGAAAAACTGTTTTTT
d_call: -; j_call: TRBJ1-5; clone_size: -; v_call: TRBV7-2; cdr3_aa: CASSLGWAGQQPQHF; cdr3_nt: TGTGCCAGCAGCTTAGGGTGGGCAGGTCAACAGCCCCAGCATTTT
d_call: TRBD2; j_call: TRBJ2-7; clone_size: -; v_call: TRBV28; cdr3_aa: CASRPKTSGEQYF; cdr3_nt: TGTGCCAGCAGACCCAAGACTAGCGGCGAGCAGTACTTC
d_call: TRBD1; j_call: TRBJ1-3; clone_size: -; v_call: TRBV7-2; cdr3_aa: CASSSHRGRRTGNTIYF; cdr3_nt: TGTGCCAGCAGCTCACACAGGGGGCGGAGGACTGGAAACACCATATATTTT
d_call: TRBD1; j_call: TRBJ1-2; clone_size: -; v_call: TRBV18; cdr3_aa: CASSSGTDEYYGYTF; cdr3_nt: TGTGCCAGCTCTTCCGGGACAGATGAATACTATGGCTACACCTTC
d_call: TRBD1; j_call: TRBJ1-1; clone_size: -; v_call: TRBV5-1; cdr3_aa: CASSGGDRVETEAFF; cdr3_nt: TGCGCCAGCAGCGGGGGCGACAGGGTTGAGACTGAAGCTTTCTTT
d_call: -; j_call: TRBJ2-3; clone_size: -; v_call: TRBV19; cdr3_aa: CASTPSDTQYF; cdr3_nt: TGTGCCAGTACCCCATCAGATACGCAGTATTTT
d_call: TRBD2; j_call: TRBJ2-1; clone_size: few; v_call: TRBV6-4; cdr3_aa: CASSESGGAGDEQFF; cdr3_nt: TGTGCCAGCAGTGAGAGCGGGGGGGCCGGTGATGAGCAGTTCTTC
d_call: TRBD2; j_call: TRBJ2-7; clone_size: -; v_call: TRBV7-9; cdr3_aa: CASSLFPGRSSGETYEQYF; cdr3_nt: TGTGCCAGCAGCTTATTCCCTGGGCGTAGTAGCGGGGAAACCTACGAGCAGTACTTC
d_call: -; j_call: TRBJ2-7; clone_size: -; v_call: TRBV10-1; cdr3_aa: CASSARYRTATYEQYF; cdr3_nt: TGCGCCAGCAGTGCTCGCTATAGGACAGCCACCTACGAGCAGTACTTC